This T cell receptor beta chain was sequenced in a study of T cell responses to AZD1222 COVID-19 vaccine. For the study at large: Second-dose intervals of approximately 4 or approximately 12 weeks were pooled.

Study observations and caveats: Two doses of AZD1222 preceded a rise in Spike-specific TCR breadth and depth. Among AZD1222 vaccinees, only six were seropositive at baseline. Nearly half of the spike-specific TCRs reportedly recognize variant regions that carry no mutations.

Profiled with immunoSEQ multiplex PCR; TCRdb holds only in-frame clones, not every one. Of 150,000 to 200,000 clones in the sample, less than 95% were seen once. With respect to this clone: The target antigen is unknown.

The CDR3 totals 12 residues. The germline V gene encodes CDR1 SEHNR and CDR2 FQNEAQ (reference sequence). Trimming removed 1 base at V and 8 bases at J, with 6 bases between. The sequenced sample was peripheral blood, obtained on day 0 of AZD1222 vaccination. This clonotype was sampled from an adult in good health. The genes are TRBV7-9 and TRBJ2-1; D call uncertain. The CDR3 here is CASSLVVYEQFF. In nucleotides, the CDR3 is TGTGCCAGCAGCTTAGTCGTCTATGAGCAGTTCTTC. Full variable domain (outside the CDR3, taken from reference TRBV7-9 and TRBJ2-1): DTGVSQNPRHKITKRGQNVTFRCDPISEHNRLYWYRQTLGQGPEFLTYFQNEAQLEKSRLLSDRFSAERPKGSFSTLEIQRTEQGDSAMYLCASSLVVYEQFFGPGTRLTVL.